The rows below give T cell receptor beta chains drawn from one sample of a study of blood T cell repertoires in COVID-19. The table came from immunoSEQ multiplex PCR; TCRdb's copy has only in-frame clones and leaves some out. The table includes more than 95,000 clones, around 84% detected once. Sequencing was performed on peripheral blood. The receptors shown here come from a woman aged 60-75 years in a cohort sampled during active or convalescent COVID-19. Both conserved end residues are trimmed from each CDR3.

V	J	CDR3
TRBV18	TRBJ2-2	ASSPQGAVGELF
TRBV7-8	TRBJ1-6	ASSLYGGGRGSPLH
TRBV7-8	TRBJ2-1	ASSLAGTSGRNEQF
TRBV5-4	TRBJ2-1	ASSLEMDRGQF
TRBV4-1	TRBJ2-7	ASSRQTGSSYEQY
TRBV2	TRBJ1-5	ASSLDRGGNQPQH
TRBV6-5	TRBJ1-2	ASRQGTAQGGYT
TRBV7-8	TRBJ1-1	ASSPLGGGAF
TRBV19	TRBJ2-1	ASSIYRGRPTLYNEQF
TRBV10-3	TRBJ1-1	AISERQGYTEAF
TRBV10-1	TRBJ2-5	ASSEGGLETQY
TRBV2	TRBJ2-3	ASSPRQTLPDTQY
TRBV5-1	TRBJ1-1	ASSLEWSGAEAF
TRBV11-2	TRBJ2-1	ASSSGLAGGSVYNEQF
TRBV7-9	TRBJ2-2	ASSLRLEGGETGELF
TRBV5-1	TRBJ1-4	ASALTGAWEKLF
TRBV9	TRBJ1-6	ASSDRENSPLH
TRBV28	TRBJ1-2	ASSLDRGGYT
TRBV12-3/TRBV12-4	TRBJ1-1	ANFLGVTEAF
TRBV30	TRBJ2-7	AWSRTSGAYEQY
TRBV6-1	TRBJ1-2	ASSEVRGRGDGYT
TRBV5-1	TRBJ2-3	ASSLSGREDTQY
TRBV6-1	TRBJ2-2	ASSESSGRETGELF
TRBV3-1/TRBV3-2	TRBJ1-3	ASSQEVIRLSSGNTIY
TRBV7-8	TRBJ1-5	ASSLGRESQPQH
TRBV10-3	TRBJ1-4	AISESRGQGAEKLF
TRBV6-2/TRBV6-3	TRBJ2-7	ASSSPDKLSYEQY
TRBV18	TRBJ2-1	ASSPPPGSYNEQF
TRBV19	TRBJ2-5	ASTQGTGGKTQY
TRBV27	TRBJ1-1	ASSFDRGMDTEAF
TRBV6-5	TRBJ1-5	ASSYTASPNQPQH
TRBV9	TRBJ1-1	ASSAGQGNGEAF
TRBV5-1	TRBJ2-5	ASSLAGLAETQY
TRBV9	TRBJ2-1	ASSGGTGPYNEQF
TRBV27	TRBJ2-7	ASRASGIFSYEQY
TRBV5-1	TRBJ1-5	ASSLGQPNQPQH
TRBV7-6	TRBJ2-7	ASSLRDRASEQY
TRBV10-3	TRBJ2-3	AIGGSITDTQY
TRBV5-1	TRBJ2-5	ASSLDGPQFETQY
TRBV6-5	TRBJ1-2	ASTNPPVYGYT
TRBV4-1	TRBJ2-2	ASSQDPIGTSGPAGELF
TRBV12-3/TRBV12-4	TRBJ1-4	ASTPATNEKLF
TRBV18	TRBJ2-1	ASSPRRDSSYNEQF
TRBV12-3/TRBV12-4	TRBJ1-5	ASSTRGGQPQH
TRBV5-6	TRBJ1-5	ASSLQGVSQPQH
TRBV7-9	TRBJ1-3	ASSAENGGNTIY
TRBV6-6	TRBJ2-7	ASSSPGLTYEQY
TRBV9	TRBJ1-6	ASSVGGVYNSPLH
TRBV10-1	TRBJ1-1	ASSEKAGNTEAF
TRBV5-1	TRBJ2-1	ASSLGRAGAYNEQF
TRBV9	TRBJ2-2	ASSAGGGTGELF
TRBV5-1	TRBJ2-3	ASSLGVRDWSTDTQY
TRBV12-3/TRBV12-4	TRBJ2-1	ASSPWQEQF
TRBV20-1	TRBJ1-1	SASRRGVNTEAF